The rows below give T cell receptor beta chains drawn from one sample of a study of STAT5B mutations in CD4+ large granular lymphocyte leukemia. Sequenced by immunoSEQ multiplex PCR; TCRdb stores in-frame clones only, minus some. Of around 31,000 clones listed, roughly 74% were seen once; the top ten hold about 1%. Sequenced material: CD4+ T cells from blood buffy coats. The receptors here all came from a human donor in good health. CDR3s include the opening cysteine and the closing phenylalanine or tryptophan. The D gene is left open where the match is weak. Expanded clones get a size class; other rows say once, few or many, or leave the size out.

D: TRBD1
size: -
V: TRBV6-6
J: TRBJ1-5
DNA: TGTGCCAGCAAAATGGGGCAGGGGGGGCAGCCCCAGCATTTT
CDR3: CASKMGQGGQPQHF

D: TRBD1
size: -
V: TRBV7-2
J: TRBJ1-4
DNA: TGTGCCAGCAGCCCCCAGACAGGGGCGGATGAAAAACTGTTTTTT
CDR3: CASSPQTGADEKLFF

D: -
size: -
V: TRBV13
J: TRBJ2-4
DNA: TGTGCCAGCAGCCCTGTAGGGACGAGGAACATTCAGTACTTC
CDR3: CASSPVGTRNIQYF

D: -
size: -
V: TRBV28
J: TRBJ1-2
DNA: TGTGCCAGCAGTTCGCACACTTATGGCTACACCTTC
CDR3: CASSSHTYGYTF

D: TRBD2
size: -
V: TRBV4-1
J: TRBJ2-3
DNA: TGCGCCAGCAGGCTGGTTCTAGCGGGAAGTGCAGATACGCAGTATTTT
CDR3: CASRLVLAGSADTQYF

D: -
size: -
V: TRBV19
J: TRBJ2-2
DNA: TGTGCCAGTAGTACGGCCATGACCGGGGAGCTGTTTTTT
CDR3: CASSTAMTGELFF

D: -
size: -
V: TRBV2
J: TRBJ1-1
DNA: TGTGCCAGCAATTTCAGGGAGAACACTGAAGCTTTCTTT
CDR3: CASNFRENTEAFF

D: TRBD1
size: -
V: TRBV19
J: TRBJ1-2
DNA: TGTGCCAGTAGTAGACAAAGGACAGGAAACTATGGCTACACCTTC
CDR3: CASSRQRTGNYGYTF

D: -
size: -
V: TRBV2
J: TRBJ2-5
DNA: TGTGCCAGCAGTAACTCGGTTCGTGGAGAGACCCAGTACTTC
CDR3: CASSNSVRGETQYF

D: -
size: -
V: TRBV4-2
J: TRBJ1-5
DNA: TGTGCCAGCAGCCCCGAGGCGGGAGGCAATCAGCCCCAGCATTTT
CDR3: CASSPEAGGNQPQHF

D: -
size: -
V: TRBV7-2
J: TRBJ2-2
DNA: TGTGCCAGCACCCCTCGGGGGACTGTGAACACCGGGGAGCTGTTTTTT
CDR3: CASTPRGTVNTGELFF

D: -
size: -
V: TRBV29-1
J: TRBJ2-7
DNA: TGCAGCGTTGCCCAAACCGGGGCTCAAAGGCAGTACTTC
CDR3: CSVAQTGAQRQYF

D: TRBD1
size: few
V: TRBV10-3
J: TRBJ1-4
DNA: TGTGCCATCAGTGAGGGGACAGGCAGTGAAAAACTGTTTTTT
CDR3: CAISEGTGSEKLFF

D: -
size: -
V: TRBV28
J: TRBJ1-2
DNA: TGTGCCACGAGGTCTCCTAGGGGCTATGGCTACACCTTC
CDR3: CATRSPRGYGYTF

D: TRBD1
size: -
V: TRBV6-5
J: TRBJ1-2
DNA: TGTGCCAGCACTGCAGGACAGGGTCATCATGGCTACACCTTC
CDR3: CASTAGQGHHGYTF

D: -
size: -
V: TRBV4-1
J: TRBJ2-1
DNA: TGCGCCAGCACTTTGAGGGGCGTTAGAGGCAATGAGCAGTTCTTC
CDR3: CASTLRGVRGNEQFF

D: TRBD1
size: -
V: TRBV2
J: TRBJ2-1
DNA: TGTGCCAGCAGTGAGACAGGGTTCTTCCATGAGCAGTTCTTC
CDR3: CASSETGFFHEQFF

D: -
size: -
V: TRBV7-8
J: TRBJ1-1
DNA: TGTGCCAGCAGCCGTAGGAGGGGCACTGAAGCTTTCTTT
CDR3: CASSRRRGTEAFF

D: -
size: -
V: TRBV19
J: TRBJ1-4
DNA: TGTGCCAGTAGTATAGGACAAGTTAATGAAAAACTGTTTTTT
CDR3: CASSIGQVNEKLFF

D: -
size: -
V: TRBV19
J: TRBJ1-5
DNA: TGTGCCAGTAGTATAGGGGGGGAGGTCGATCAGCCCCAGCATTTT
CDR3: CASSIGGEVDQPQHF